This entry lists 7 T cell receptor beta chains sequenced from one sample in a study of beta chain features in type 1 diabetes. Expressed TCRB transcripts were sequenced, since all the RNA that had been isolated was reverse transcribed. Repertoires were generated with immunoSEQ multiplex PCR, while TCRdb's copy carries only in-frame clones and drops some. The sample holds 150,000 to 200,000 clones, approximately 8.4% seen once. The specimen was central memory CD4+ T cells from blood. These receptors all stem from a woman aged 18 to 35 in good health.

This clone was detected only a few times. V is TRBV2 and J is TRBJ2-3; D remains unclear. The CDR3 loop spans 14 amino acids. The germline CDR1 and CDR2 sequences are SNHLY and FYNNEI. The ends were cut back, 4 bases at V and 6 bases at J, with 14 bases in the middle. This CDR3 reads CASSVTATRDTQYF. In DNA form, the CDR3 reads TGTGCCAGCAGTGTTACAGCCACCCGGGATACGCAGTATTTT.

In its sample, this clone was seen many times. This chain joins TRBV29-1 and TRBJ2-5; D is uncertain. In germline, CDR1 is SQVTM, CDR2 ANQGSEA. V was cut by 1 base and J by 1 base, with 13 bases left in between. The CDR3 covers 15 residues. The CDR3 reads CSVEGPQLPQETQYF. In nucleotides, the CDR3 is TGCAGCGTTGAAGGCCCACAGCTACCCCAAGAGACCCAGTACTTC.

The genes are TRBV7-6 and TRBJ2-3, with TRBD2 identical over 12 bases. The germline CDR1 and CDR2 sequences are SGHVS and FNYEAQ. CDR3 length equals 16 residues. V shed 5 bases, J shed 2 bases, and the junction held 5 bases outside the gene matches. The CDR3 loop is CASSRTSGGYTDTQYF. The CDR3 DNA follows: TGTGCCAGCAGCCGCACTAGCGGGGGGTACACAGATACGCAGTATTTT. Combining the CDR3 with reference TRBV7-6 and TRBJ2-3 gives the whole variable domain GAGVSQSPRYKVTKRGQDVALRCDPISGHVSLYWYRQALGQGPEFLTYFNYEAQQDKSGLPNDRFSAERPEGSISTLTIQRTEQRDSAMYRCASSRTSGGYTDTQYFGPGTRLTVL.

A few counts support this clone. J is TRBJ2-5 and V is TRBV2; maybe TRBD1 (5 bases). Germline lookup yields CDR1 SNHLY and CDR2 FYNNEI. Trimming stripped 2 bases from V and 2 bases from J, with 6 bases between. The CDR3 is made up of 13 amino acids. CDR3 DNA sequence: TGTGCCAGCAGTGAACAGGGACAAGAGACCCAGTACTTC. Amino acid sequence: CASSEQGQETQYF.

The chain carries TRBV5-5 and TRBJ2-2; D ambiguous. The germline V gene encodes CDR1 SGHKS and CDR2 YYEKEE (reference sequence). The length of the CDR3 is 13 residues. V lost 1 base and J lost 4, with 5 bases in between. Written as DNA, the CDR3 is TGTGCCAGCAGCTTGTCAGGCACCGGGGAGCTGTTTTTT. Amino acids: CASSLSGTGELFF.

This clone was seen a few times. The gene calls are TRBV7-9 and TRBJ2-4, with 11 bases identical to TRBD2. This CDR3 contains 14 residues. V was pared by 4 bases and J by 6 bases, with 2 bases of the junction left unmatched. Germline-derived CDR1 and CDR2 are SEHNR and FQNEAQ (reference sequence). CDR3 in DNA: TGTGCCAGCAGCTCCGGACTAGCGGGAAACATTCAGTACTTC. Translated, it gives CASSSGLAGNIQYF.

This clone has just a few counts. This sequence joins TRBV7-2 and TRBJ2-7, with TRBD2 as a possible D gene (6 bases). The CDR3 covers 16 residues. Trimming cost V 8 bases and J 0 bases, with 20 bases left between them. Germline V CDR1 and CDR2: SGHTA, FQGNSA. The CDR3 sequence is CASSQLRGRSSYEQYF. The CDR3 coding sequence is TGTGCCAGCTCCCAACTGCGGGGCCGCAGCTCCTACGAGCAGTACTTC.